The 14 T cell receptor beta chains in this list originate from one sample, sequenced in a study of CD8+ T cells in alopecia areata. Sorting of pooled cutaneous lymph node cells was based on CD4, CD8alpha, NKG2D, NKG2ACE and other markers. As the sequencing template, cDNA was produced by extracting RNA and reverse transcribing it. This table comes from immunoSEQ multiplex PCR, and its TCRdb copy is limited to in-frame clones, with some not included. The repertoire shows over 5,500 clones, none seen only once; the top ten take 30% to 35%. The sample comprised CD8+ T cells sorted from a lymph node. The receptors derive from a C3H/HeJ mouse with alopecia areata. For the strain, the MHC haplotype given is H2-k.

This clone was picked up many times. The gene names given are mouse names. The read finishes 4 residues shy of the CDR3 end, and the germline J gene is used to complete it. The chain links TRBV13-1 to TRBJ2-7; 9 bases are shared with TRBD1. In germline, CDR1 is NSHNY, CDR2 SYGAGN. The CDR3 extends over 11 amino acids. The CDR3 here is CAPTGGYEQYF. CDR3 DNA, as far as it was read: TGTGCCCCGACAGGGGGGTAT.

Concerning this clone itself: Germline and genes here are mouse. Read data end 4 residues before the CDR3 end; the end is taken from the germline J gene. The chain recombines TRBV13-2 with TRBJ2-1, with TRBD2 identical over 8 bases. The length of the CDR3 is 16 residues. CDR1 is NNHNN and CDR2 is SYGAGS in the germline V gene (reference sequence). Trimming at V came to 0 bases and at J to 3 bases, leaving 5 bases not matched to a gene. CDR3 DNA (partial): TGTGCCAGCGGTGATGCGGGGGGGCAGGGCTATGCT. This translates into CASGDAGGQGYA. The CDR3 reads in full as CASGDAGGQGYAEQFF.

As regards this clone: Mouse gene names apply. The CDR3 DNA, read in part, is TGTGCCTGGAGTCTGGGGGGCGCAGAC. It encodes CAWSLGGAD. The full-length CDR3 reads as CAWSLGGADTQYF. This rearrangement joins TRBV31 to TRBJ2-5; tentatively, D is TRBD2 (7 bases). Read data end 4 residues before the CDR3 end; the end is taken from the germline J gene. CDR1 is GKSSPN, CDR2 SITVG, per germline. The CDR3 loop spans 13 amino acids. The entire variable domain, with the rest obtained from reference TRBV31 and TRBJ2-5, is as follows: AQTIHQWPVAEIKAVGSPLSLGCTIKGKSSPNLYWYWQATGGTLQQLFYSITVGQVESVVQLNLSASRPKDDQFILSTEKLLLSHSGFYLCAWSLGGADTQYFGPGTRLLVL.

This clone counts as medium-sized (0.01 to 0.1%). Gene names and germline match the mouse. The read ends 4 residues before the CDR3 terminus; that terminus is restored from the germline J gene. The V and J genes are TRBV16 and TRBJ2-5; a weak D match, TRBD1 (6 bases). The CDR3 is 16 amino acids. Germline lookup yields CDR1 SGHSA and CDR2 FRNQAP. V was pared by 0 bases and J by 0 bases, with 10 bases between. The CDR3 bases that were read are TGTGCAAGCAGCTTAGATCAGGGGATGAACCAAGAC. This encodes CASSLDQGMNQD. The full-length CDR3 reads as CASSLDQGMNQDTQYF.

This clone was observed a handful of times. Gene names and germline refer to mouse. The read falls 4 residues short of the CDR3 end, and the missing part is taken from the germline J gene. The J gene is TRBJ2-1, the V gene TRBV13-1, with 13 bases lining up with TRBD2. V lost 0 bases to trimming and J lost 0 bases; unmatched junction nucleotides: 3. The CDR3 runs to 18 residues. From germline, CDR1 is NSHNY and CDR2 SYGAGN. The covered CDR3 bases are TGTGCCAGCAGTGATGCGTGGGACTGGGGGGGTAACTATGCT. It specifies CASSDAWDWGGNYA. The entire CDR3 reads CASSDAWDWGGNYAEQFF.

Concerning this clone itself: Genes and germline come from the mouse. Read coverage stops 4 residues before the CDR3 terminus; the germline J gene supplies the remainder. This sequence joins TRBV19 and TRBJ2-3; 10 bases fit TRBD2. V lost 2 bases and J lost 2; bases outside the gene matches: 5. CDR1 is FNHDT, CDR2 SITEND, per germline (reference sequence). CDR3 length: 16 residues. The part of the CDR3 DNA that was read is TGTGCCAGCAGTATGGACTGGGGGTATGATGCAGAA. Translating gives CASSMDWGYDAE. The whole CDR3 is CASSMDWGYDAETLYF.

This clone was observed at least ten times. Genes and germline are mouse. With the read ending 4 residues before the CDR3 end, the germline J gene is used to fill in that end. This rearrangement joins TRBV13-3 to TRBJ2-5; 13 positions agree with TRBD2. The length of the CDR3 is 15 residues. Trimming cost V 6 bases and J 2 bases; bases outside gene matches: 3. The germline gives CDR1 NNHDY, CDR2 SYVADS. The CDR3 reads CASMDWGGAQDTQYF. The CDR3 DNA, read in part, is TGTGCCAGCATGGACTGGGGGGGCGCCCAAGAC.

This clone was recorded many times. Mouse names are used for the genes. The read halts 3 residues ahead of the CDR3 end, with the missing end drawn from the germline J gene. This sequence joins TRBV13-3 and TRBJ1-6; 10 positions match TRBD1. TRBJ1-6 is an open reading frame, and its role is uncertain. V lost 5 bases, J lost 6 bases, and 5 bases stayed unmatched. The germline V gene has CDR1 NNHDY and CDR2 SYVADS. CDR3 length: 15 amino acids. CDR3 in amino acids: CASSWDRGGNSPLYF. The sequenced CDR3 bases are TGTGCCAGCAGCTGGGACAGGGGAGGTAATTCGCCC.

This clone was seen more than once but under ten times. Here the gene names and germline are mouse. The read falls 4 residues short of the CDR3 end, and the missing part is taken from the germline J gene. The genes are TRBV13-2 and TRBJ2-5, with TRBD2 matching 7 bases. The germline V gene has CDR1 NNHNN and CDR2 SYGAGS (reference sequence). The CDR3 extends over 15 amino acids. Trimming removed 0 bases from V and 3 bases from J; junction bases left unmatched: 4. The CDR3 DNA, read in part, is TGTGCCAGCGGTGATGCTCTCTGGGGGCAAGAC. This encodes CASGDALWGQD. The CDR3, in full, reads CASGDALWGQDTQYF.

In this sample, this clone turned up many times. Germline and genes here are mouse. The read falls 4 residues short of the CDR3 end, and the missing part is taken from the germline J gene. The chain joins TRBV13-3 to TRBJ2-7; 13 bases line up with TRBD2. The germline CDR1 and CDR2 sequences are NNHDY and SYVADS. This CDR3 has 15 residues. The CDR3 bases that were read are TGTGCCAGCAGTGATGTGGACTGGGGGGGCGAT. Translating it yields CASSDVDWGGD. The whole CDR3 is CASSDVDWGGDEQYF.

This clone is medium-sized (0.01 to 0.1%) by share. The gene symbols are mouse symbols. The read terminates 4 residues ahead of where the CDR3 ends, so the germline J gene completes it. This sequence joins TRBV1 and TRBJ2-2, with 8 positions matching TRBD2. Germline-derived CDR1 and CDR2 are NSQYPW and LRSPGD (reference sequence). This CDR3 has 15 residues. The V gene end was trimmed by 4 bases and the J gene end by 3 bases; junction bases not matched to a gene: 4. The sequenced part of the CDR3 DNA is TGCACCTGCAGTGACTGGGGGCTGGACACCGGG. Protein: CTCSDWGLDTG. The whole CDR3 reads CTCSDWGLDTGQLYF.

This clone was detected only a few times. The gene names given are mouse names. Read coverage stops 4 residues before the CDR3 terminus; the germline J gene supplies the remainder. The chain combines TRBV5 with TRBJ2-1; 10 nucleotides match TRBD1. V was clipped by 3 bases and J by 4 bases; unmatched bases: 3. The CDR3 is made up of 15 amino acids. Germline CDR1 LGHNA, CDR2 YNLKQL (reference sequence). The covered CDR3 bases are TGTGCCAGCAGCCAGAGGGACAGGGGTTATGCT. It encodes CASSQRDRGYA. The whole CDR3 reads CASSQRDRGYAEQFF.

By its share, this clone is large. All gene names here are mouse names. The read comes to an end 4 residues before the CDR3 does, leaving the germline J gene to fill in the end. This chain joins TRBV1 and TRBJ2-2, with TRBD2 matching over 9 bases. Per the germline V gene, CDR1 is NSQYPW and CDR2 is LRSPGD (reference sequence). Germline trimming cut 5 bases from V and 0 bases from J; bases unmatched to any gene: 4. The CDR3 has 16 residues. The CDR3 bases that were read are TGCACCTGCAGTCCCCGACTGGGGGCAAACACCGGG. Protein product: CTCSPRLGANTG. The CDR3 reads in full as CTCSPRLGANTGQLYF. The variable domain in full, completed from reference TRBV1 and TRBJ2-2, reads VTLLEQNPRWRLVPRGQAVNLRCILKNSQYPWMSWYQQDLQKQLQWLFTLRSPGDKEVKSLPGADYLATRVTDTELRLQVANMSQGRTLYCTCSPRLGANTGQLYFGEGSKLTVL.

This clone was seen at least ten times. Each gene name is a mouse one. Partial CDR3 DNA: TGTGCCAGCAGCCCGGGACTGGGGACCTAT. Translation gives CASSPGLGTY. The whole CDR3 reads CASSPGLGTYEQYF. J is TRBJ2-7 and V is TRBV5, with TRBD2 matching over 10 bases. Read coverage stops 4 residues before the CDR3 terminus; the germline J gene supplies the remainder. CDR1 is LGHNA and CDR2 is YNLKQL in the germline V gene (reference sequence). Trimming at V came to 4 bases and at J to 2 bases, leaving 2 bases not matched to a gene. The CDR3 has 14 residues.